What follows describes a single T cell receptor (beta chain). Antigen: not known. TCRdb reprocessed the 5' RACE reads via MiXCR and lists one record per CDR3 protein. The table shows approximately 440,000 distinct CDR3 sequences, with around 18% occurring only once. Germline CDR1 and CDR2: SGHRS and YFSETQ. The CDR3 totals 14 residues. Trimming left V 0 bases short and J 5 bases short, with 12 bases between. The source of the sample is a study of T-cell memory formation after mild COVID-19. For the study at large: TCR clusters were mostly confined to one donor each.

Findings and limits, study-wide: Of the contracting clones, CD4+ ones lay mainly in CM and EM, and CD8+ ones in EMRA. Memory sampled before infection contained some responding clones, suggesting cross-reactive memory joined. While clones contracting from day 15 to 85 were balanced between CD4 and CD8, later expanders leaned CD4+.

The source material was PBMCs or a T cell subset sorted from them (not recorded which). The chain links TRBV5-1 to TRBJ2-7; maybe TRBD1 (5 bases). This TCR came from an adult woman who had mild COVID-19 (a few samples of this study predate the infection). Cell type and time point are not known. The CDR3 DNA reads TGCGCCAGCAGCTTGGAAGGACACGGAAACGAGCAGTACTTC. It codes for CASSLEGHGNEQYF.